Listed here are 29 T cell receptor beta chains from one sample, sequenced in a study of cytomegalovirus exposure and HLA in healthy donors. The PCR made use of 60 Vbeta and 13 Jbeta primers. Sequenced by immunoSEQ multiplex PCR; TCRdb stores in-frame clones only, minus some. The data hold around 130,000 clones, with around 85% observed a single time. The material sequenced was PBMCs. These receptors originate from a woman aged 25 to 39 in good health and CMV-seropositive.

The chain is built from TRBV27 and TRBJ2-1; the D gene is possibly TRBD2 (6 bases). The CDR3 sequence is 13 residues long. Germline CDR1 reads MNHEY; CDR2 reads SMNVEV (reference sequence). V lost 7 bases, J lost 3 bases, and 10 bases lay in between. In DNA form, the CDR3 reads TGTGCCAGCACACTAGCAAGCTACAATGAGCAGTTCTTC. Translated: CASTLASYNEQFF.

The chain is built from TRBV29-1 and TRBJ2-1, with 11 bases fitting TRBD2. Per the germline V gene, CDR1 is SQVTM and CDR2 is ANQGSEA. The CDR3 has 15 residues. V lost 5 bases to trimming and J lost 10 bases; unmatched junction nucleotides: 13. The CDR3 sequence: CSVSTFSGGAGEQFF. DNA for the CDR3: TGCAGCGTTTCTACCTTTAGCGGGGGGGCCGGGGAGCAGTTCTTC.

CDR3 loop: CAWSVGVGYEQYF. The CDR3 bases are TGTGCCTGGAGTGTAGGAGTTGGCTACGAGCAGTACTTC. This chain links TRBV30 with TRBJ2-7, with D hard to call. The germline V gene has CDR1 GTSNPN and CDR2 SVGIG (reference sequence). The CDR3 contains 13 residues. Trimming stripped 0 bases from V and 3 bases from J, with 9 bases between.

The genes are TRBV27 and TRBJ2-7; 8 positions agree with TRBD2. The end of the DNA fits TRBJ2-1 better, so the J call may be wrong. This CDR3 contains 13 residues. CDR1 and CDR2 from the germline V gene are MNHEY and SMNVEV (reference sequence). The CDR3 DNA reads TGTGCCAGCAGTTCGGCTAGCGGGAATGAGCAGTTCTTC. Translated, it gives CASSSASGNEQFF.

J is TRBJ2-2 and V is TRBV11-2; D not resolved. V was cut by 4 bases and J by 7 bases, with 4 bases left in between. Germline V gene lookup returns CDR1 SGHAT and CDR2 FQNNGV. This CDR3 comprises 11 residues. CDR3 loop: CASSSVGELFF. The CDR3 DNA reads TGTGCCAGCAGCTCGGTCGGGGAGCTGTTTTTT.

V is TRBV28 and J is TRBJ1-5; D is perhaps TRBD1 (6 bases). Trimming removed 6 bases from V and 6 bases from J, with 27 bases in between. The CDR3 is made up of 18 amino acids. CDR1 is MDHEN, CDR2 SYDVKM, per germline. The CDR3 sequence is CASSTRDISRGHGQPQHF. CDR3 DNA sequence: TGTGCCAGCAGCACCAGGGATATAAGCAGGGGACATGGTCAGCCCCAGCATTTT.

This clone was observed a single time. The chain carries TRBV28 and TRBJ2-3; D is unclear. Germline CDR1 and CDR2: MDHEN and SYDVKM. The CDR3 totals 10 residues. V was trimmed by 7 bases and J by 6 bases, leaving 5 bases between them. For the CDR3, the DNA is TGTGCCAGCACAGGCGATACGCAGTATTTT. Translated, it gives CASTGDTQYF.

The chain combines TRBV5-6 with TRBJ2-7; 8 bases map to TRBD2. The CDR3 contains 15 residues. The germline gives CDR1 SGHDT, CDR2 YYEEEE. Trimming took 5 bases from V and 0 from J; bases not matched to a gene: 7. CDR3 nucleotides: TGTGCCAGCAGAGCTACTAGCGGAACCTCCTACGAGCAGTACTTC. The encoded protein is CASRATSGTSYEQYF.

The gene calls are TRBV30 and TRBJ1-6; tentatively, D is TRBD1 (6 bases). Per germline, CDR1 GTSNPN and CDR2 SVGIG (reference sequence). With 0 bases removed from V and 7 bases from J, the gap between germline ends came to 16 bases. The CDR3 contains 16 residues. The CDR3 sequence is CAWSVSQWGQNSPLHF. The CDR3 nucleotides are TGTGCCTGGAGTGTATCGCAATGGGGGCAAAATTCACCCCTCCACTTT.

The J gene is TRBJ1-2, the V gene TRBV2; possibly TRBD1 for D (5 bases). The CDR3 spans 15 residues. The germline V gene encodes CDR1 SNHLY and CDR2 FYNNEI. Deletions cut 6 bases from V and 2 bases from J, with 16 bases between. The CDR3 coding sequence is TGTGCCAGCAGAGGCACAGGACCAGGGAACTATGGCTACACCTTC. Its protein is CASRGTGPGNYGYTF.

The chain links TRBV9 to TRBJ1-1, with a tentative D call TRBD1 (6 bases). CDR3 length: 13 amino acids. Germline values: CDR1 SGDLS, CDR2 YYNGEE. Trimming cost V 0 bases and J 3 bases, with 6 bases left between them. Here the CDR3 reads CASSVGTDTEAFF. The CDR3 DNA reads as TGTGCCAGCAGCGTAGGGACAGACACTGAAGCTTTCTTT.

The chain couples TRBV27 to TRBJ2-7, with 8 bases identical to TRBD2. V was clipped by 9 bases and J by 4 bases; unmatched bases: 17. The CDR3 runs to 16 residues. CDR1 is MNHEY and CDR2 is SMNVEV in the germline V gene (reference sequence). The CDR3 nucleotides read TGTGCCAGTTCCCCCAGCGGGGGCCTTCTTGTATACGAGCAGTACTTC. Translation gives CASSPSGGLLVYEQYF.

V is TRBV5-4 and J is TRBJ2-3, with a weak D call TRBD2 (6 bases). The germline V and J ends were trimmed by 7 bases and 2 bases, with 8 bases remaining between them. The CDR3 covers 12 residues. In germline, CDR1 is SGHNT, CDR2 YYREEE (reference sequence). CDR3 nucleotide sequence: TGTGCCAGCGGAGGGACCACAGATACGCAGTATTTT. Translating gives CASGGTTDTQYF. Full variable domain (missing parts from reference TRBV5-4 and TRBJ2-3): ETGVTQSPTHLIKTRGQQVTLRCSSQSGHNTVSWYQQALGQGPQFIFQYYREEENGRGNFPPRFSGLQFPNYSSELNVNALELDDSALYLCASGGTTDTQYFGPGTRLTVL.

The V gene is TRBV5-6, the J gene TRBJ2-7; 10 bases map to TRBD2. Trimming removed 3 bases from V and 2 bases from J; junction bases left unmatched: 8. There are 16 residues in the CDR3. In germline, CDR1 is SGHDT, CDR2 YYEEEE. The CDR3 nucleotides read TGTGCCAGCAGCTGGACCGGGACTAGCGTCCCCTACGAGCAGTACTTC. This codes for CASSWTGTSVPYEQYF.

This chain links TRBV11-2 with TRBJ2-3; no clear D gene. CDR3 length: 12 amino acids. CDR1 SGHAT and CDR2 FQNNGV come from the germline V gene. The V end was cut by 5 bases, the J end by 8 bases, with 11 bases between. CDR3 sequence (DNA): TGTGCCAGCAGCCCCCCCGTTGTTACGCAGTATTTT. Translated: CASSPPVVTQYF.

V usage is TRBV7-3 and J usage is TRBJ2-7, with TRBD2 matching 7 bases. The CDR3 contains 13 residues. CDR1 is SGHTA, CDR2 FQGTGA, per germline. The junction had 4 bases not matched to a gene; V was cut back by 5 bases and J by 3 bases. The CDR3: CASSASGGYEQYF. CDR3 DNA sequence: TGTGCCAGCAGCGCCTCGGGAGGCTACGAGCAGTACTTC.

The genes are TRBV10-1 and TRBJ1-4; 10 bases agree with TRBD1. CDR1 WNHNN and CDR2 SYGVQD come from the germline V gene (reference sequence). V shed 2 bases, J shed 2 bases, and the junction held 11 bases outside the gene matches. The CDR3 runs to 19 residues. The CDR3 DNA reads as TGCGCCAGCAGTGAGGCGGGACAGGGGAAAGTTACGACTAATGAAAAACTGTTTTTT. Translation: CASSEAGQGKVTTNEKLFF.

The genes are TRBV7-9 and TRBJ2-5; 8 bases agree with TRBD2. V was pared by 5 bases and J by 7 bases, with 18 bases of the junction left unmatched. Per the germline V gene, CDR1 is SEHNR and CDR2 is FQNEAQ (reference sequence). CDR3 length equals 17 residues. CDR3 residues: CASSPLRGDSGMRTQYF. The CDR3 coding sequence is TGTGCCAGCAGCCCCCTCCGAGGGGATAGCGGGATGAGGACCCAGTACTTC.

The J gene is TRBJ1-2, the V gene TRBV2; 10 nucleotides match TRBD1. The CDR3 runs to 13 residues. Trimming at V came to 5 bases and at J to 5 bases, leaving 2 bases not matched to a gene. CDR1 is SNHLY, CDR2 FYNNEI, per germline. The CDR3 spells CASSMGQGYGYTF. Here the CDR3 DNA reads TGTGCCAGCAGTATGGGACAGGGGTATGGCTACACCTTC.

This clone was seen a few times. The CDR3, as DNA: TGTGCCAGCAGTTCGTTCCGACTAGCGGGGGGCAATGAGCAGTTCTTC. It translates to CASSSFRLAGGNEQFF. The chain combines TRBV27 with TRBJ2-1; 13 positions match TRBD2. The CDR3 is 16 amino acids. Germline V gene data show CDR1 as MNHEY and CDR2 as SMNVEV (reference sequence). The junction had 6 bases not matched to a gene; V was cut back by 4 bases and J by 6 bases.

The chain has TRBV4-1 and TRBJ1-1; D uncertain. CDR1 and CDR2 (germline): MGHRA, YSYEKL. V gave up 4 bases and J gave up 0 bases, with 12 bases separating them. The CDR3 totals 15 residues. The CDR3 DNA reads as TGCGCCAGCAGCCCCCGAGAGGGCCTGAACACTGAAGCTTTCTTT. Protein product: CASSPREGLNTEAFF.

The gene calls are TRBV30 and TRBJ1-1; the D gene is possibly TRBD1 (5 bases). CDR1 and CDR2 (germline): GTSNPN, SVGIG (reference sequence). V lost 0 bases and J lost 0, with 14 bases in between. The length of the CDR3 is 16 residues. The CDR3, as DNA: TGTGCCTGGAGTGTTAAGTTTAGGGGCATGAACACTGAAGCTTTCTTT. The encoded protein is CAWSVKFRGMNTEAFF.

The chain joins TRBV6-1 to TRBJ2-7; 7 nucleotides line up with TRBD1. Trimming took 6 bases from V and 3 from J; bases not matched to a gene: 5. The V gene's germline CDR1 is MNHNS and CDR2 SASEGT. CDR3 length: 13 amino acids. The CDR3 nucleotides are TGTGCCAGCAGCTGGGACAGCTACTACGAGCAGTACTTC. It is translated as CASSWDSYYEQYF.

V usage is TRBV27 and J usage is TRBJ1-4; 7 nucleotides match TRBD1. In germline, CDR1 is MNHEY, CDR2 SMNVEV (reference sequence). The CDR3 is 15 residues long. V gave up 3 bases and J gave up 8 bases; unmatched junction bases: 9. This chain's CDR3 is CASSFGRGRDEKLFF. In DNA form, the CDR3 reads TGTGCCAGCAGTTTCGGGAGGGGGCGGGACGAAAAACTGTTTTTT.

The gene calls are TRBV28 and TRBJ2-7; 7 positions match TRBD1. The V segment lost 7 bases and the J segment 5 bases; nucleotides outside the gene matches: 14. This CDR3 region has 15 residues. Germline V gives CDR1 MDHEN, CDR2 SYDVKM. Here the CDR3 reads CASTKPGRGRDEQYF. The CDR3 nucleotides are TGTGCCAGCACCAAACCTGGTAGGGGGCGGGACGAGCAGTACTTC.

The chain uses TRBV7-8 and TRBJ1-5, with 7 bases identical to TRBD1. The CDR3 runs to 15 residues. V was clipped by 1 base and J by 7 bases; unmatched bases: 7. Looked up from germline, CDR1 is SGHVS and CDR2 is FQNEAQ. CDR3 sequence: CASSLEGRGDQPQHF. The CDR3 coding sequence is TGTGCCAGCAGCTTAGAGGGCAGGGGGGACCAGCCCCAGCATTTT. The variable domain in full, completed from reference TRBV7-8 and TRBJ1-5, reads GAGVSQSPRYKVAKRGQDVALRCDPISGHVSLFWYQQALGQGPEFLTYFQNEAQLDKSGLPSDRFFAERPEGSVSTLKIQRTQQEDSAVYLCASSLEGRGDQPQHFGDGTRLSIL.

The genes are TRBV2 and TRBJ2-7; 10 bases are a match to TRBD1. The CDR3 totals 14 residues. V trimming: 4 bases; J trimming: 5 bases; junction bases outside the gene matches: 5. Per the germline V gene, CDR1 is SNHLY and CDR2 is FYNNEI. CDR3 DNA sequence: TGTGCCAGCAGTGTTGGACAGGGGGTGCACGAGCAGTACTTC. Translation gives CASSVGQGVHEQYF. The full variable domain, with the rest looked up from reference TRBV2 and TRBJ2-7, is EPEVTQTPSHQVTQMGQEVILRCVPISNHLYFYWYRQILGQKVEFLVSFYNNEISEKSEIFDDQFSVERPDGSNFTLKIRSTKLEDSAMYFCASSVGQGVHEQYFGPGTRLTVT.

The chain carries TRBV27 and TRBJ1-3; D ambiguous. V shed 4 bases and J shed 4 bases, with 11 bases lying between them. Germline values: CDR1 MNHEY, CDR2 SMNVEV (reference sequence). The CDR3 spans 14 residues. The CDR3 DNA reads as TGTGCCAGCAGTTCCTTTTCGCAGGGAAACACCATATATTTT. Amino acids: CASSSFSQGNTIYF.

The chain carries TRBV29-1 and TRBJ2-3; D uncertain. There are 17 residues in the CDR3. Germline V gene lookup returns CDR1 SQVTM and CDR2 ANQGSEA. The V and J ends lost 5 bases and 3 bases respectively, with 24 bases between them. CDR3 sequence reads: CSVSPPLGPWRTDTQYF. In DNA form, the CDR3 reads TGCAGCGTTTCCCCACCCCTCGGCCCGTGGCGGACAGATACGCAGTATTTT.